The rows below give T cell receptor beta chains drawn from one sample of a study of blood T cell repertoires in COVID-19. Some clones are missing from TCRdb's copy, which holds only in-frame ones; the method was immunoSEQ multiplex PCR. In the table there are roughly 240,000 clones, 84% of which are singletons. Sequences were obtained from peripheral blood. The receptors derive from a man aged 40-50 years who had recovered from COVID-19. CDR3s include the opening cysteine and the closing phenylalanine or tryptophan. The D gene is left open where the match is weak. The size of a clone is reported for some rows only, either as once, few or many, or as a class for expanded clones.

TRBV7-2	.	TRBJ1-5	once	TGTGCCAGCAGCTTACGATGGGGGCGGGAGCAGCCCCAGCATTTT	CASSLRWGREQPQHF
TRBV30	.	TRBJ1-6	.	TGTGCCTGCCAGGGGCCCTATAATTCACCCCTCCACTTT	CACQGPYNSPLHF
TRBV5-4	.	TRBJ1-2	few	TGTGCCAGCAGCTTGGATATCTATGGCTACACCTTC	CASSLDIYGYTF
TRBV3-1/TRBV3-2	.	TRBJ1-5	.	TGTGCCAGCAGCCAAGCCGGAGGGGATCAGCCCCAGCATTTT	CASSQAGGDQPQHF
TRBV5-6	.	TRBJ1-2	.	TGTGCCAGCAGCATTAGACAGATTAACTACACCTTC	CASSIRQINYTF
TRBV6-6	.	TRBJ1-6	once	TGTGCCAGCAGTTCAGACTATAATTCACCCCTCCACTTT	CASSSDYNSPLHF
TRBV6-5	.	TRBJ2-7	.	TGTGCCAGCAGAGACACCTCCTACGAGCAGTACTTC	CASRDTSYEQYF
TRBV5-1	TRBD1	TRBJ2-5	.	TGCGCCAGCAGCCGAAAAAGGGGACAGCAAGAGACCCAGTACTTC	CASSRKRGQQETQYF
TRBV4-1	.	TRBJ2-4	.	TGCGCCAGCAGCCAAGACTACGGTGATCTTGAGGACATTCAGTACTTC	CASSQDYGDLEDIQYF
TRBV6-1	TRBD1	TRBJ1-6	.	TGTGCCAGCAGTGAAACAGGGGGCGGTGGTTCACCCCTCCACTTT	CASSETGGGGSPLHF
TRBV7-6	.	TRBJ2-7	.	TGTGCCAGCAGCTTACTGTCAGGCAACGAGCAGTACTTC	CASSLLSGNEQYF
TRBV18	.	TRBJ1-2	.	TGTGCCAGCTCACTTCAGGGTGGCCGGGCCTCCTATGGCTACACCTTC	CASSLQGGRASYGYTF
TRBV5-4	TRBD2	TRBJ2-3	.	TGTGCCAGCAGCTTGAAAAGCGGGGGGTTTAGCACAGATACGCAGTATTTT	CASSLKSGGFSTDTQYF
TRBV6-5	.	TRBJ1-2	.	TGTGCCAGCAGTTACTCGGCCGAGGGAGGCTACACCTTC	CASSYSAEGGYTF
TRBV5-1	.	TRBJ1-2	.	TGCGCCAGCAGCGCGGGTGGTAGCGCTAACTATGGCTACACCTTC	CASSAGGSANYGYTF
TRBV7-2	TRBD1	TRBJ1-1	.	TGTGCCAGCAGCTGGACAGGGGGGAACACTGAAGCTTTCTTT	CASSWTGGNTEAFF
TRBV6-1	TRBD2	TRBJ2-3	.	TGTGCCAGCAGTGATGAGCGGGGGTCGCGCACAGATACGCAGTATTTT	CASSDERGSRTDTQYF
TRBV19	.	TRBJ2-2	.	TGTGCCATCCCAGGGCCGGCCAACACCGGGGAGCTGTTTTTT	CAIPGPANTGELFF
TRBV18	.	TRBJ2-7	.	TGTGCCAGCTCACCAAGGGGTCCAGACGAGCAGTACTTC	CASSPRGPDEQYF
TRBV2	TRBD1	TRBJ1-2	.	TGTGCCAGCAGTGTATTTACAGGGGGATTTACTGGCTACACCTTC	CASSVFTGGFTGYTF
TRBV5-1	.	TRBJ1-2	.	TGCGCCAGCAGCTTGGGTCCAGGGAATGGCTACACCTTC	CASSLGPGNGYTF
TRBV19	.	TRBJ2-1	once	TGTGCCAGTAGACAGGGATACAATGAGCAGTTCTTC	CASRQGYNEQFF
TRBV14	.	TRBJ2-7	.	TGTGCCAGCAGCTCAATGCTTTGGGACACCGAGCAGTACTTC	CASSSMLWDTEQYF
TRBV5-8	.	TRBJ1-1	.	TGTGCCAGCAGCTTGGGAAGCTTGGCAGGGTATATGGGTGAAGCTTTCTTT	CASSLGSLAGYMGEAFF
TRBV3-1/TRBV3-2	TRBD2	TRBJ2-2	.	TGTGCCAGCAGCCCGATGGCCACGGGAGGCACCGGGGAGCTGTTTTTT	CASSPMATGGTGELFF
TRBV18	.	TRBJ2-1	.	TGTGCCAGCTCGCCAACAGCCAGCTCCTACAATGAGCAGTTCTTC	CASSPTASSYNEQFF
TRBV5-1	.	TRBJ2-1	few	TGCGCCAGCGTGGACAGACTAAAAAACAATGAGCAGTTCTTC	CASVDRLKNNEQFF
TRBV6-5	.	TRBJ1-6	.	TGTGCCAGCAGTTGGGACACCTATAATTCACCCCTCCACTTT	CASSWDTYNSPLHF
TRBV18	.	TRBJ1-4	.	TGTGCCAGCTCACCACGGGTCGAGGGAAGTAATGAAAAACTGTTTTTT	CASSPRVEGSNEKLFF
TRBV11-3	TRBD1	TRBJ2-3	.	TGTGCCAGCAGCTCCAGGGACAGGGGGCAGTATTTT	CASSSRDRGQYF
TRBV5-4	.	TRBJ1-5	.	TGTGCCAGCAGCTTGGGGGGGCCTGATAGCAATCAGCCCCAGCATTTT	CASSLGGPDSNQPQHF
TRBV7-2	.	TRBJ1-3	.	TGTGCCAGCAGCTTGTCCAGGGATGGAAACACCATATATTTT	CASSLSRDGNTIYF
TRBV29-1	.	TRBJ1-1	once	TGCAGCGTTCGTGAGGACATGAACACTGAAGCTTTCTTT	CSVREDMNTEAFF
TRBV18	TRBD1	TRBJ1-1	.	TGTGCCAGCTCACCGGGACAGCCTGAAGCTTTCTTT	CASSPGQPEAFF
TRBV11-3	.	TRBJ1-1	.	TGTGCCAGCGATTCGGGTTGGGACACTGAAGCTTTCTTT	CASDSGWDTEAFF
TRBV27	TRBD2	TRBJ2-1	.	TGTGCCAGCAGCAAAGGGACTAGCGGGAGCGTATATTTCTACAATGAGCAGTTCTTC	CASSKGTSGSVYFYNEQFF
TRBV12-3/TRBV12-4	TRBD1	TRBJ1-2	.	TGTGCCAGCAGTTCAGGGGGCGTTTATGGCTACACCTTC	CASSSGGVYGYTF
TRBV10-2	.	TRBJ2-3	.	TGCGCCAGCAGTGTGGAGGGGCCAGATACGCAGTATTTT	CASSVEGPDTQYF